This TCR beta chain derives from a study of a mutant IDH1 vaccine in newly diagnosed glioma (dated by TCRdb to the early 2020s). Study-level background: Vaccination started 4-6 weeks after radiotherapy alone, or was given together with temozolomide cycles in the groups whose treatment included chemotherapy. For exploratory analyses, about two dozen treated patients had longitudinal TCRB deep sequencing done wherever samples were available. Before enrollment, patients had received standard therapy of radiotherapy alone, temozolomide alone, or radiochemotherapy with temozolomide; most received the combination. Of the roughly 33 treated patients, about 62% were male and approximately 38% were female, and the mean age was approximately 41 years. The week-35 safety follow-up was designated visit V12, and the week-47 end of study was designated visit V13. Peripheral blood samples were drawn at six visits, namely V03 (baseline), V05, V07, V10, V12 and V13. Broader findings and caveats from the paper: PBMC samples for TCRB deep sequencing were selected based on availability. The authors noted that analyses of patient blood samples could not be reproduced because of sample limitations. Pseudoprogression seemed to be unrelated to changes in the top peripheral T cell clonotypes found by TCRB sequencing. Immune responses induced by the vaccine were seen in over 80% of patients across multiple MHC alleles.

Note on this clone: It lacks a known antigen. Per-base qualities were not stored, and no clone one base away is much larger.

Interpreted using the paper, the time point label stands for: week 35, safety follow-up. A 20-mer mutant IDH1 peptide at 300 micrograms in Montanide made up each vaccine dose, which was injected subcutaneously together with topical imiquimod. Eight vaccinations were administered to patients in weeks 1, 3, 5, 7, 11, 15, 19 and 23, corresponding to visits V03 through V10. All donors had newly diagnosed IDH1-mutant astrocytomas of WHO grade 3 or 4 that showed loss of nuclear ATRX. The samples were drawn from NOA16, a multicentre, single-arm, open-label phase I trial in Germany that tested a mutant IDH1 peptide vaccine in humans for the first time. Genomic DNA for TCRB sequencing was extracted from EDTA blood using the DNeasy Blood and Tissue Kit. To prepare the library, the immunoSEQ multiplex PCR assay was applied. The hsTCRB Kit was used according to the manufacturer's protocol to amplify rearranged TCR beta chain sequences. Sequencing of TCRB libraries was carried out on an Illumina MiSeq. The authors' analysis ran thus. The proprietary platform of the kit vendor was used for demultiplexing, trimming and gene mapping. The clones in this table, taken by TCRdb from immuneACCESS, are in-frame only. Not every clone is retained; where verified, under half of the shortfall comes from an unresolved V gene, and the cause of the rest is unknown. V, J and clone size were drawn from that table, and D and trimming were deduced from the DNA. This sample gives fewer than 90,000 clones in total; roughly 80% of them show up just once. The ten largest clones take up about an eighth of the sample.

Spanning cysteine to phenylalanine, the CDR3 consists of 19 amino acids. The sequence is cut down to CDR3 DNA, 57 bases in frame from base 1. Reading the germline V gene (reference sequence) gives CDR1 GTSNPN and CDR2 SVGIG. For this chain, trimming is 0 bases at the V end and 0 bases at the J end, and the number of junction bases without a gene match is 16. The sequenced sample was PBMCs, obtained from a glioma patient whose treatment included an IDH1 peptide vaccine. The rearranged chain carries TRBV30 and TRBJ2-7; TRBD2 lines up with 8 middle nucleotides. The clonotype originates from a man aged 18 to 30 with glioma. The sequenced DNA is TGTGCCTGGAGTGTAAAATCTAGCGGGCGGGCGAAAAGCTCCTACGAGCAGTACTTC. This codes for CAWSVKSSGRAKSSYEQYF.